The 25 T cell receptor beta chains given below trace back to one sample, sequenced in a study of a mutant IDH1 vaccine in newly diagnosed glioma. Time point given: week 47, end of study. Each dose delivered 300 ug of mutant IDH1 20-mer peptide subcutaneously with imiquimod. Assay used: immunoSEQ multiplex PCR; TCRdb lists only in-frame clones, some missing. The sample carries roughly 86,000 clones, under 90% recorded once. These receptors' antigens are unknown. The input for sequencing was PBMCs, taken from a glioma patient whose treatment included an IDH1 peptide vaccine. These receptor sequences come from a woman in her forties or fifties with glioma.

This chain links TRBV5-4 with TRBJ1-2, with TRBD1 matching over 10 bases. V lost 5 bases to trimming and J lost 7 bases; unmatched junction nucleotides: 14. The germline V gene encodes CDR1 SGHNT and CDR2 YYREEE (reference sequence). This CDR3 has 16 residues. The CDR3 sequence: CASSYLTGTGDFGYTF. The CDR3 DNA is TGTGCCAGCAGTTACCTTACCGGGACAGGGGATTTTGGCTACACCTTC.

The chain's CDR3 is CATGQGASGANVLTF. Written as DNA, the CDR3 is TGTGCTACGGGACAGGGGGCCTCTGGGGCCAACGTCCTGACTTTC. V usage is TRBV7-7 and J usage is TRBJ2-6, with 12 bases lining up with TRBD1. CDR3 length equals 15 residues. Germline lookup yields CDR1 SSHAT and CDR2 FNYEAQ (reference sequence).

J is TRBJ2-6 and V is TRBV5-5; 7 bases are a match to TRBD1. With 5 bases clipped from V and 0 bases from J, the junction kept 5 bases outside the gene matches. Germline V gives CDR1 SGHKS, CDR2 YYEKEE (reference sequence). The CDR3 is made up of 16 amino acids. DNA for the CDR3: TGTGCCAGCAGGGACAGGTTCCTCTCTGGGGCCAACGTCCTGACTTTC. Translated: CASRDRFLSGANVLTF. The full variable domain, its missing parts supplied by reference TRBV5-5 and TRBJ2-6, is DAGVTQSPTHLIKTRGQQVTLRCSPISGHKSVSWYQQVLGQGPQFIFQYYEKEERGRGNFPDRFSARQFPNYSSELNVNALLLGDSALYLCASRDRFLSGANVLTFGAGSRLTVL.

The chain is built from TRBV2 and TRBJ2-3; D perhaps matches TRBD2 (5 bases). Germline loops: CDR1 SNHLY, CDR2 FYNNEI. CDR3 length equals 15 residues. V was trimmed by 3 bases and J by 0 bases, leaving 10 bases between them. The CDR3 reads CASSEVGASTDTQYF. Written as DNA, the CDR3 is TGTGCCAGCAGTGAGGTGGGAGCTAGCACAGATACGCAGTATTTT.

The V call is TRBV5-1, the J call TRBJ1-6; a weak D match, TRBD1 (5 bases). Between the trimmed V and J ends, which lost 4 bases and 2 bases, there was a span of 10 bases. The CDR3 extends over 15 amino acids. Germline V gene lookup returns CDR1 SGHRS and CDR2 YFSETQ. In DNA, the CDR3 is TGCGCCAGCAGCCGAGACAGCACCTATAATTCACCCCTCCACTTT. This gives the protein CASSRDSTYNSPLHF.

The CDR3 reads CASRAGYEQYF. Here the CDR3 DNA reads TGTGCCAGCAGAGCGGGGTACGAGCAGTACTTC. The chain employs TRBV7-8 and TRBJ2-7; 7 nucleotides line up with TRBD2. V trimming: 6 bases; J trimming: 4 bases; junction bases outside the gene matches: 0. Germline V gene data show CDR1 as SGHVS and CDR2 as FQNEAQ. The CDR3 runs to 11 residues.

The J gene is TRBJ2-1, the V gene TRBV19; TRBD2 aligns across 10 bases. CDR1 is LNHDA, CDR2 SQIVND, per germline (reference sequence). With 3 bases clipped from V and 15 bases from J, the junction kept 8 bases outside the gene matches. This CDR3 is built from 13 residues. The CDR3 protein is CASSIAASGSRFF. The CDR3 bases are TGTGCCAGTAGTATTGCGGCTAGCGGGAGTCGGTTCTTC.

Written as DNA, the CDR3 is TGTGCCAGAAGCTTGGGCCCACAGTACTTC. Its translation: CARSLGPQYF. This chain uses TRBV5-3 with TRBJ2-4; D call uncertain. TRBV5-3 is an ORF, with its function uncertain. Trimming left V 0 bases short and J 13 bases short, with 5 bases between. The CDR3 runs to 10 residues.

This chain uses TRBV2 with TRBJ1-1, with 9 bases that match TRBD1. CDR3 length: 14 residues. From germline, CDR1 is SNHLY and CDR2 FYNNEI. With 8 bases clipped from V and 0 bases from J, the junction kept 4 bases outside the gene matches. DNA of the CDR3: TGTGCCAGCGACAGGGGGAACTTGAACACTGAAGCTTTCTTT. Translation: CASDRGNLNTEAFF.

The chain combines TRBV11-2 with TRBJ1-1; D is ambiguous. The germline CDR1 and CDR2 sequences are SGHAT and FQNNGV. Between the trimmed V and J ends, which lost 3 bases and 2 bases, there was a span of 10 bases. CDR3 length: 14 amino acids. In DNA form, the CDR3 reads TGTGCCAGCAGCTTCTCTCGACACAACACTGAAGCTTTCTTT. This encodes CASSFSRHNTEAFF.

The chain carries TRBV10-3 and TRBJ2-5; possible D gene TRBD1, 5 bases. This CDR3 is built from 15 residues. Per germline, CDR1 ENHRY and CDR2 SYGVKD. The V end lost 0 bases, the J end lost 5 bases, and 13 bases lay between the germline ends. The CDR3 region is CAISESLAQGETQYF. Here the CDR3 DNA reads TGTGCCATCAGTGAGTCATTGGCGCAGGGCGAGACCCAGTACTTC.

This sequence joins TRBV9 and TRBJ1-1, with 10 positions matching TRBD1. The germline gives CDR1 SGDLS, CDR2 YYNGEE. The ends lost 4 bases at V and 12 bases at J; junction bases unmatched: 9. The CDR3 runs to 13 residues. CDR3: CASSPPGQGDPFF. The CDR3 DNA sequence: TGTGCCAGCAGCCCCCCCGGACAGGGGGACCCTTTCTTT. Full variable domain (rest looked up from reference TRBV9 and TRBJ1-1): DSGVTQTPKHLITATGQRVTLRCSPRSGDLSVYWYQQSLDQGLQFLIQYYNGEERAKGNILERFSAQQFPDLHSELNLSSLELGDSALYFCASSPPGQGDPFFGQGTRLTVV.

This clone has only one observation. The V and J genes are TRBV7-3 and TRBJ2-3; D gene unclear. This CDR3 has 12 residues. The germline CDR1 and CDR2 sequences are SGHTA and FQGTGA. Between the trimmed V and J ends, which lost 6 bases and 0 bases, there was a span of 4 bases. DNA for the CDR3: TGTGCCAGCAGTCGTAGCACAGATACGCAGTATTTT. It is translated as CASSRSTDTQYF.

CDR3 nucleotides: TGTGCCTGGAGTGCCGGGACAGCGTACCAAGAGACCCAGTACTTC. As protein: CAWSAGTAYQETQYF. The chain carries TRBV30 and TRBJ2-5; TRBD1 aligns across 7 bases. CDR1 and CDR2 from the germline V gene are GTSNPN and SVGIG (reference sequence). The J segment lost 0 bases and the V segment lost 1 base, leaving 5 bases of the junction unmatched. The CDR3 totals 15 residues.

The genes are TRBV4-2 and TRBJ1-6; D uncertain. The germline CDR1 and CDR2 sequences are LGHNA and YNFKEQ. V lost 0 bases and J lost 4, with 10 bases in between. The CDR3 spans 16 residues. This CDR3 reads CASSQEIGEYNSPLHF. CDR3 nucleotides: TGTGCCAGCAGCCAAGAAATCGGGGAATATAATTCACCCCTCCACTTT.

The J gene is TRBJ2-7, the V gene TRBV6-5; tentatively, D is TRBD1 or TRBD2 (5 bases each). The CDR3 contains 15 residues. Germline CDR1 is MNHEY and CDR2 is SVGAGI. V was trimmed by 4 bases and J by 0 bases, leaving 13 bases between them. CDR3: CASSSSTGRSYEQYF. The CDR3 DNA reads TGTGCCAGCAGTTCTTCCACGGGACGCTCCTACGAGCAGTACTTC.

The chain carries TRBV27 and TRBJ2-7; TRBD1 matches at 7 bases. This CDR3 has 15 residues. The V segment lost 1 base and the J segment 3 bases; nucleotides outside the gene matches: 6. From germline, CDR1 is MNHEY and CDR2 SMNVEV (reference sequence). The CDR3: CASSLLPGTDYEQYF. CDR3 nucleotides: TGTGCCAGCAGTTTATTACCCGGGACAGACTACGAGCAGTACTTC.

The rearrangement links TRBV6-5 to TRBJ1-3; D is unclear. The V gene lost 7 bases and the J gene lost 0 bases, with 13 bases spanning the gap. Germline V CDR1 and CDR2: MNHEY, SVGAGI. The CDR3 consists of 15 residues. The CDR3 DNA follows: TGTGCCAGCATTAGGGCGTACGGCTCTGGAAACACCATATATTTT. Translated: CASIRAYGSGNTIYF.

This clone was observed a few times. CDR3: CASSLEGVFYGYTF. The CDR3 nucleotides are TGTGCCAGCAGCTTGGAAGGGGTTTTCTATGGCTACACCTTC. The V and J genes are TRBV5-8 and TRBJ1-2, with TRBD1 as a possible D gene (5 bases). From germline, CDR1 is SGHTS and CDR2 YDEGEE. The CDR3 spans 14 residues. Trimming took 0 bases from V and 4 from J, leaving 10 bases between them.

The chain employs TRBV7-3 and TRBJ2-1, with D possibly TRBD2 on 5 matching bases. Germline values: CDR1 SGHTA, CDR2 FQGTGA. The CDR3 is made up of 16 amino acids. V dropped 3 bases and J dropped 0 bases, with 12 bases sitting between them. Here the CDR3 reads CASSFRGSSSYNEQFF. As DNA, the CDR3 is TGTGCCAGCAGCTTCCGGGGTTCCAGCTCCTACAATGAGCAGTTCTTC.

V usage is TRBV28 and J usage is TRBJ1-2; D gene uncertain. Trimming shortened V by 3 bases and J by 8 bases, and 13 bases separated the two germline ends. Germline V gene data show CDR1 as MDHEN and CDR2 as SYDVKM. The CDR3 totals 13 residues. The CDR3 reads CASSFRSGLGYTF. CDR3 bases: TGTGCCAGCAGTTTTAGGTCAGGTTTGGGCTACACCTTC.

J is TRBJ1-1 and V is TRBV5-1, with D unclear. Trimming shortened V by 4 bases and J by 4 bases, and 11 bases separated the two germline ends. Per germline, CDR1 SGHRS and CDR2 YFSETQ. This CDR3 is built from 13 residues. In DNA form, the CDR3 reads TGCGCCAGCAGCCCACCCGGGAGCACTGAAGCTTTCTTT. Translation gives CASSPPGSTEAFF.

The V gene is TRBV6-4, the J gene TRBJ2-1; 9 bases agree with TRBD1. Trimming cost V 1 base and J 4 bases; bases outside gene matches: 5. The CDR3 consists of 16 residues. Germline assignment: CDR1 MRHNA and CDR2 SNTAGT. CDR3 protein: CASSDFQGTGYNEQFF. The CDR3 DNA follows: TGTGCCAGCAGTGACTTCCAGGGGACAGGGTACAATGAGCAGTTCTTC.

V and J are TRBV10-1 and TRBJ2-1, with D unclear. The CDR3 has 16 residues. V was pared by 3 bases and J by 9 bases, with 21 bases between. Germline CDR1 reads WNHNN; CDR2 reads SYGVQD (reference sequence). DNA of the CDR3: TGCGCCAGCAGTGATTATGGGCTAGTTGGGTCAGGTGAGCAGTTCTTC. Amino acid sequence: CASSDYGLVGSGEQFF.

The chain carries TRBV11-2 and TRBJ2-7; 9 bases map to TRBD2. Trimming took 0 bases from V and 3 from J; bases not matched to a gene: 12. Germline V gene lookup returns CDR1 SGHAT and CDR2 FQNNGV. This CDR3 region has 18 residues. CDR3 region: CASSLDLALAGGNYEQYF. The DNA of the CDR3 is TGTGCCAGCAGCTTAGATCTTGCTCTCGCGGGAGGGAACTACGAGCAGTACTTC.